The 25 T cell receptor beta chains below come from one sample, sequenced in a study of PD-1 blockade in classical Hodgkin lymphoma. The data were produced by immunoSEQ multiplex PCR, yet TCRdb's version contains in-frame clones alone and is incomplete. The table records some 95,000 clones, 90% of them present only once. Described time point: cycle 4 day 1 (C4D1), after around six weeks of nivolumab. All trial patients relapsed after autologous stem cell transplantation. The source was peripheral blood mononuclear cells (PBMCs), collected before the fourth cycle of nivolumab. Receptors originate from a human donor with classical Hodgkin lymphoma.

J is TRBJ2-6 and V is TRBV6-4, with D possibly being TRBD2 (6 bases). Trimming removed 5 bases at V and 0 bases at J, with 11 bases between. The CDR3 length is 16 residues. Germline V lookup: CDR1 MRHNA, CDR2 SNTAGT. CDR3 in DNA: TGTGCCAGCAGTATTGACGGGGGCTCTGGGGCCAACGTCCTGACTTTC. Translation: CASSIDGGSGANVLTF.

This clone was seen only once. The CDR3 is CTGQGQYEQYF. DNA for the CDR3: TGCACCGGACAGGGTCAATACGAGCAGTACTTC. The chain couples TRBV20-1 to TRBJ2-7; 8 bases are shared with TRBD1. The CDR3 sequence is 11 residues long. The germline V gene encodes CDR1 DFQATT and CDR2 SNEGSKA (reference sequence).

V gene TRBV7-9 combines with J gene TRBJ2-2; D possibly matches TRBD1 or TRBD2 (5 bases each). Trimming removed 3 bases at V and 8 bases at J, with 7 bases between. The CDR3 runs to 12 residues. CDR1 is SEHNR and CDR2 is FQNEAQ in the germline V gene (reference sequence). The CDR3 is CASSLGPGELFF. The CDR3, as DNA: TGTGCCAGCAGCTTGGGACCAGGGGAGCTGTTTTTT.

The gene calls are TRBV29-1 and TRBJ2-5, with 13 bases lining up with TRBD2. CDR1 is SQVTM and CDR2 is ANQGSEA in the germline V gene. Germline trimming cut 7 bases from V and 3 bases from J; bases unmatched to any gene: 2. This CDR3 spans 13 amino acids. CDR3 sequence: CSAGTSGEETQYF. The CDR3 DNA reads TGCAGCGCTGGGACTAGCGGGGAAGAGACCCAGTACTTC.

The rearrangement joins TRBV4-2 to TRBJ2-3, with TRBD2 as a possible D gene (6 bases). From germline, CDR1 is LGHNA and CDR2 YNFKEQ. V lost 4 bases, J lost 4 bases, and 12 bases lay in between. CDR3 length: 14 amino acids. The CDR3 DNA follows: TGTGCCAGCAGCCCGGGACTCGGTCCAGATACGCAGTATTTT. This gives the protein CASSPGLGPDTQYF.

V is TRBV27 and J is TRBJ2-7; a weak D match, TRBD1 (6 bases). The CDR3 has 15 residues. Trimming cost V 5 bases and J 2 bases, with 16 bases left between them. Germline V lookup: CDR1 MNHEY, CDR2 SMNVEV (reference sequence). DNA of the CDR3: TGTGCCAGCAGTATGACAGGTAATGGAGCCTACGAGCAGTACTTC. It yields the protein CASSMTGNGAYEQYF.

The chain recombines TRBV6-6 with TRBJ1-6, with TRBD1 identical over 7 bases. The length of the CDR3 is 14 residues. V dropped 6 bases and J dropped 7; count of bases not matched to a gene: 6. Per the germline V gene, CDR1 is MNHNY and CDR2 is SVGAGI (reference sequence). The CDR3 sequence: CASSPRGTNSPLHF. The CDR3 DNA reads TGTGCCAGCAGCCCCAGGGGGACAAATTCACCCCTCCACTTT.

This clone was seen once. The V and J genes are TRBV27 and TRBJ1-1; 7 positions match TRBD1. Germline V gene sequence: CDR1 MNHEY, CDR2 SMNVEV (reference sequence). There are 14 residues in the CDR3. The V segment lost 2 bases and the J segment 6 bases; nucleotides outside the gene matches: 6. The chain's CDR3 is CASSLGQAVSEAFF. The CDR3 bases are TGTGCCAGCAGTTTAGGACAGGCGGTGTCTGAAGCTTTCTTT.

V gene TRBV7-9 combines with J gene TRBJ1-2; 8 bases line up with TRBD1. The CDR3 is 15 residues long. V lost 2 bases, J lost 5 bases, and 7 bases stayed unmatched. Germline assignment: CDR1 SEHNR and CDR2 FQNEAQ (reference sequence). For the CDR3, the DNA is TGTGCCAGCAGCTTAACAGGGGGGGTTGGATATGGCTACACCTTC. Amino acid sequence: CASSLTGGVGYGYTF. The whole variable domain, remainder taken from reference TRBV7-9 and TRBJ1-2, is DTGVSQNPRHKITKRGQNVTFRCDPISEHNRLYWYRQTLGQGPEFLTYFQNEAQLEKSRLLSDRFSAERPKGSFSTLEIQRTEQGDSAMYLCASSLTGGVGYGYTFGSGTRLTVV.

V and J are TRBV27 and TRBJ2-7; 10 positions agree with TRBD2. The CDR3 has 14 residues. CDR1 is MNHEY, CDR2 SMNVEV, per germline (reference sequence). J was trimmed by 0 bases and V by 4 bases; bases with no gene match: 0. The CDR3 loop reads CASSSSGSSYEQYF. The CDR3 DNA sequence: TGTGCCAGCAGTTCTAGCGGGAGCTCCTACGAGCAGTACTTC.

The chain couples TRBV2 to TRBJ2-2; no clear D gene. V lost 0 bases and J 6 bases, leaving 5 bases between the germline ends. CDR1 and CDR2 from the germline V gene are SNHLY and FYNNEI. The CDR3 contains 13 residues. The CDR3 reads CASSEAGSGELFF. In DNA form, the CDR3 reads TGTGCCAGCAGTGAAGCGGGCTCCGGGGAGCTGTTTTTT. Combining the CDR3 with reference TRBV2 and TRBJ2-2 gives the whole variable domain EPEVTQTPSHQVTQMGQEVILRCVPISNHLYFYWYRQILGQKVEFLVSFYNNEISEKSEIFDDQFSVERPDGSNFTLKIRSTKLEDSAMYFCASSEAGSGELFFGEGSRLTVL.

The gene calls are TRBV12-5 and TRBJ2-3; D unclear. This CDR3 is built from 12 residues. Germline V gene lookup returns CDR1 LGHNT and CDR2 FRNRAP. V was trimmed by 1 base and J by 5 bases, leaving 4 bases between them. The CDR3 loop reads CASGLGGDTQYF. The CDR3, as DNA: TGTGCTAGTGGTTTGGGTGGAGATACGCAGTATTTT.

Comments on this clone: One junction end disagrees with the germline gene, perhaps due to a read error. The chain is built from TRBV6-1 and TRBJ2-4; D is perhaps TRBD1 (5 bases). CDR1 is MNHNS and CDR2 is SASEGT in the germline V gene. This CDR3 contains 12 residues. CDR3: CAGSENRNIQYF. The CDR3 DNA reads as TGTGCCGGCAGTGAAAACAGGAACATTCAGTACTTC.

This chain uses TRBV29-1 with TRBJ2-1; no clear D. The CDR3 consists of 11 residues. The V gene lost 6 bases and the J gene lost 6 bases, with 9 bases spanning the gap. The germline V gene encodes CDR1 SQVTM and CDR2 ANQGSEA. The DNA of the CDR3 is TGCAGCGTACGCCCCCCCAATGAGCAGTTCTTC. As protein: CSVRPPNEQFF.

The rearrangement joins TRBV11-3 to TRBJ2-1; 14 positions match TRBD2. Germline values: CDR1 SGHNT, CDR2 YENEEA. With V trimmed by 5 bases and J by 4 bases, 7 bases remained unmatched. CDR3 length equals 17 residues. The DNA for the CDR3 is TGTGCCAGCAGCCCGAGGACTAGCGGGGGGCTATACAATGAGCAGTTCTTC. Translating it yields CASSPRTSGGLYNEQFF.

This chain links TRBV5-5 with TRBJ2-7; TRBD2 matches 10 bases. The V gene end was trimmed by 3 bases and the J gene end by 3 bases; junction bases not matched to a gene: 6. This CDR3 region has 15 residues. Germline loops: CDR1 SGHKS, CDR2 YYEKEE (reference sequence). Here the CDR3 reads CASSSIGLADYEQYF. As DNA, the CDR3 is TGTGCCAGCAGCTCAATAGGACTAGCGGACTACGAGCAGTACTTC.

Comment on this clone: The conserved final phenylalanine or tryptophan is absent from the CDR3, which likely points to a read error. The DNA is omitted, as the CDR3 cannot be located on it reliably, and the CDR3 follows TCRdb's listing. CDR3 amino acids: CASSGTGVFRI. The rearrangement joins TRBV6-1 to TRBJ1-4; the table names TRBD1, a call not compared with the DNA. The CDR3 region is 11 residues in length, termini included. Germline lookup yields CDR1 MNHNS and CDR2 SASEGT.

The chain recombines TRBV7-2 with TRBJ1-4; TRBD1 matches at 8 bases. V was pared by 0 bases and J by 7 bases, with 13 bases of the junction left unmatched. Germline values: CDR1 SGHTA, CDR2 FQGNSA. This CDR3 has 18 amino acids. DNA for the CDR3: TGTGCCAGCAGCTTAGCTGGACAGGGAGGTGCTTACAGTGAAAAACTGTTTTTT. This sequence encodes CASSLAGQGGAYSEKLFF.

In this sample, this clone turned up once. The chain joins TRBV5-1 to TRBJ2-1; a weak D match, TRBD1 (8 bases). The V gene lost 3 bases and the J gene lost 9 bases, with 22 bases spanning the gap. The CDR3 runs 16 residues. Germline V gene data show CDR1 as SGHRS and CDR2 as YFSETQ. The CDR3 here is CASSSPGGQAFAEQFF. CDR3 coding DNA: TGCGCCAGCAGCTCCCCGGGGGGACAGGCTTTTGCTGAGCAGTTCTTC. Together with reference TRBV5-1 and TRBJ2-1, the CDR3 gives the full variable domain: KAGVTQTPRYLIKTRGQQVTLSCSPISGHRSVSWYQQTPGQGLQFLFEYFSETQRNKGNFPGRFSGRQFSNSRSEMNVSTLELGDSALYLCASSSPGGQAFAEQFFGPGTRLTVL.

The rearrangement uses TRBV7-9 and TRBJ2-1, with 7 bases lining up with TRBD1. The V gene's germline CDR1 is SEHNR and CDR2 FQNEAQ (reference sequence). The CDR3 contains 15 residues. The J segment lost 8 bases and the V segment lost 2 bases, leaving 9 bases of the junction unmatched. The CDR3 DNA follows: TGTGCCAGCAGCTTAACGACAGGGTTTTTATATGAGCAGTTCTTC. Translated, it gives CASSLTTGFLYEQFF.

As DNA, the CDR3 is TGTGCCAGCAGCTCAAACCGGGACGGTCGCACAGATACGCAGTATTTT. Translating it yields CASSSNRDGRTDTQYF. The genes are TRBV4-2 and TRBJ2-3; D might be TRBD1 or TRBD2, each matching 5 bases. Trimming removed 5 bases from V and 1 base from J, with 16 bases in between. This CDR3 is built from 16 residues. CDR1 is LGHNA, CDR2 YNFKEQ, per germline.

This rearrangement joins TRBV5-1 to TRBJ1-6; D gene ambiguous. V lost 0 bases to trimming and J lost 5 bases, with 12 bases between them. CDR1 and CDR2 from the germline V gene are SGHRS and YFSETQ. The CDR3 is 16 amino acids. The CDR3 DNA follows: TGCGCCAGCAGCTTGGGTGATTGGGAAAATAATTCACCCCTCCACTTT. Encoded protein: CASSLGDWENNSPLHF. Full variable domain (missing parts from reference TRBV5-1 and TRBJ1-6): KAGVTQTPRYLIKTRGQQVTLSCSPISGHRSVSWYQQTPGQGLQFLFEYFSETQRNKGNFPGRFSGRQFSNSRSEMNVSTLELGDSALYLCASSLGDWENNSPLHFGNGTRLTVT.

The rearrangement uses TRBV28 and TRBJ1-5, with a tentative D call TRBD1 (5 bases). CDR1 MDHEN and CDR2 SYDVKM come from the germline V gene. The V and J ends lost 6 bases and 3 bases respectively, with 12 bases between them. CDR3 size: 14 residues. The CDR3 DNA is TGTGCCAGCAGGCGCCGGGGCAACAATCAGCCCCAGCATTTT. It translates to CASRRRGNNQPQHF.

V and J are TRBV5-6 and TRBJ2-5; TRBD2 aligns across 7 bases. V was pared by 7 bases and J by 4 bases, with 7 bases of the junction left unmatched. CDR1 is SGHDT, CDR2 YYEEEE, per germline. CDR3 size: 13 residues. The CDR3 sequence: CASVWGGGETQYF. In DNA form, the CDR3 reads TGTGCCAGCGTGTGGGGGGGTGGAGAGACCCAGTACTTC.

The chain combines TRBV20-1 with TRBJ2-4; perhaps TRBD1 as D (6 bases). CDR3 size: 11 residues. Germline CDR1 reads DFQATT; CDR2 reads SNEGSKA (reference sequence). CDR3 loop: CSPRTVNIQYF. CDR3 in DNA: TGCAGCCCGCGGACAGTAAACATTCAGTACTTC.